The 6 T cell receptor beta chains listed next were all sequenced from one sample in a study of T cell responses to AZD1222 COVID-19 vaccine (dated by TCRdb to 2020 to 2022). Library generation was performed with the immunoSEQ multiplex PCR assay. TCRdb limited this immuneACCESS table to in-frame rearrangements with V and J called. A share of clones is missing; checked studies link under half to unresolved V genes, and the rest is unexplained. This sample gives approximately 160,000 clones in total; more than 85% of them show up just once. The ten largest account for roughly 1% of the sample. The time point label here, explained by the study, means: baseline before first vaccination. The specimen comprised peripheral blood, sampled on day 0 of AZD1222 vaccination. All receptors come from an adult in good health.

V and J are TRBV5-1 and TRBJ2-1; the match to TRBD1 covers 9 bases. The CDR3 sequence is 16 residues long. Germline values: CDR1 SGHRS, CDR2 YFSETQ. The V and J ends lost 0 bases and 6 bases, in that order; junction bases with no gene match: 7. The CDR3 DNA is TGCGCCAGCAGCTTGGGAGGGACAGGGTGGGGCAATGAGCAGTTCTTC. It yields the protein CASSLGGTGWGNEQFF. The entire variable domain, with the rest obtained from reference TRBV5-1 and TRBJ2-1, is as follows: KAGVTQTPRYLIKTRGQQVTLSCSPISGHRSVSWYQQTPGQGLQFLFEYFSETQRNKGNFPGRFSGRQFSNSRSEMNVSTLELGDSALYLCASSLGGTGWGNEQFFGPGTRLTVL.

The chain uses TRBV4-2 and TRBJ2-5; 9 positions match TRBD2. CDR1 and CDR2 (germline): LGHNA, YNFKEQ. Germline trimming cut 1 base from V and 4 bases from J; bases unmatched to any gene: 13. The CDR3 contains 18 residues. In DNA form, the CDR3 reads TGTGCCAGCAGCCAAGTCGTGTTGGGTAGCGGGGGTCGAGAGACCCAGTACTTC. Its protein product is CASSQVVLGSGGRETQYF.

The chain recombines TRBV15 with TRBJ1-2, with D hard to call. CDR1 LNHNV and CDR2 YYDKDF come from the germline V gene (reference sequence). V gave up 0 bases and J gave up 4 bases, with 21 bases separating them. CDR3 length equals 18 residues. The CDR3 is CATSRDPSRNLGGYGYTF. The CDR3 DNA sequence: TGTGCCACCAGCAGAGACCCATCACGGAACCTCGGCGGCTATGGCTACACCTTC.

This chain connects TRBV5-4 to TRBJ2-5, with TRBD1 matching over 10 bases. The CDR3 has 15 residues. The V gene's germline CDR1 is SGHNT and CDR2 YYREEE (reference sequence). The V segment lost 5 bases and the J segment 2 bases; nucleotides outside the gene matches: 6. In nucleotides, the CDR3 is TGTGCCAGCAGACGGGGGACAGGGGTTCAAGAGACCCAGTACTTC. As protein: CASRRGTGVQETQYF. Full variable domain (remainder filled in from reference TRBV5-4 and TRBJ2-5): ETGVTQSPTHLIKTRGQQVTLRCSSQSGHNTVSWYQQALGQGPQFIFQYYREEENGRGNFPPRFSGLQFPNYSSELNVNALELDDSALYLCASRRGTGVQETQYFGPGTRLLVL.

The V call is TRBV15, the J call TRBJ1-3, with unresolved D. The V end was cut by 0 bases, the J end by 3 bases, with 12 bases between. This CDR3 comprises 16 residues. Germline V gene data show CDR1 as LNHNV and CDR2 as YYDKDF (reference sequence). DNA of the CDR3: TGTGCCACCAGCAGAGATCGGCCCAACCTTGGAAACACCATATATTTT. It translates to CATSRDRPNLGNTIYF.

This chain uses TRBV7-8 with TRBJ2-7; D may be TRBD1 (6 bases). Germline V lookup: CDR1 SGHVS, CDR2 FQNEAQ. The CDR3 sequence is 13 residues long. V gave up 5 bases and J gave up 3 bases, with 11 bases separating them. In nucleotides, the CDR3 is TGTGCCAGCAGCCAACAGGGTAGCTACGAGCAGTACTTC. Protein sequence: CASSQQGSYEQYF.